This T cell receptor beta chain was identified during a study of cytomegalovirus exposure and HLA in healthy donors. J lost 8 bases, V lost 0 bases, and 10 bases had no gene match. This CDR3 comprises 16 residues. The germline gives CDR1 LGHNA, CDR2 YSLEER. Primers: 60 Vbeta forward and 13 Jbeta reverse. Clones were sequenced by immunoSEQ multiplex PCR, and TCRdb holds only the in-frame ones, with some missing. The sample includes about 69,000 clones, around 76% of them seen just once. This receptor was obtained from a man younger than 30 in good health and CMV-seronegative. V usage is TRBV4-3 and J usage is TRBJ1-2; 9 bases agree with TRBD1. The sample consisted of PBMCs. CDR3 sequence: CASSQDPDRGIGGYTF. DNA of the CDR3: TGCGCCAGCAGCCAAGATCCGGACAGGGGAATTGGGGGCTACACCTTC.